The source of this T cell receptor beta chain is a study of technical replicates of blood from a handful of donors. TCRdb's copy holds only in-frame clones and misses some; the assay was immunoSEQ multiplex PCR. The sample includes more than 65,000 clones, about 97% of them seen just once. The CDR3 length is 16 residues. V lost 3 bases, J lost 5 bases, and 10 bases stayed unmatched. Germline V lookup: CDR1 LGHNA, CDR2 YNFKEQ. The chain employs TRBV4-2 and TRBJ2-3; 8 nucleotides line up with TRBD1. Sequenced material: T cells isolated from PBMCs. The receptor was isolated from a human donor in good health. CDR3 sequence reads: CASSQPPGGRGDTQYF. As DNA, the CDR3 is TGTGCCAGCAGCCAGCCCCCAGGGGGCCGCGGAGATACGCAGTATTTT.